Listed below are T cell receptor beta chains from one sample, sequenced in a study of CXCR3-negative and CXCR3-positive naive CD8 T cells. TCRdb re-called the 5' RACE reads and catalogs CDR3 proteins one per entry, DNA excluded. This listing includes tens of thousands of distinct CDR3 sequences. The source material was naive CXCR3- CD8+ T cells from blood. The receptors derive from a human donor in good health. Some clones in this sample may be carry-over from other donors' samples. Both conserved end residues are part of each CDR3.

V	J	CDR3
TRBV7-9	TRBJ2-3	CASSLEGLAGGTDTQYF
TRBV29-1	TRBJ1-2	CSVDSGDGYTF
TRBV27	TRBJ2-7	CASSLGLSYEQYF
TRBV5-1	TRBJ2-1	CASRDPLAAFYNEQFF
TRBV9	TRBJ2-7	CASSPEGTVYEQYF
TRBV19	TRBJ1-2	CASSIDLEVHYGYTF
TRBV6-5	TRBJ2-3	CASSLSLVRGISSTDTQYF
TRBV29-1	TRBJ2-7	CSVEDQQSYEQYF
TRBV7-9	TRBJ1-3	CASSPVPGASGNTIHF
TRBV12-3/TRBV12-4	TRBJ1-5	CASSLAMAMNNQPQHF
TRBV14	TRBJ2-7	CASSPGTGGFYQQYF
TRBV12-3/TRBV12-4	TRBJ2-7	CASSSQDRGAYEQYF
TRBV30	TRBJ2-7	CAFGTGGSEQYF
TRBV7-9	TRBJ2-7	CASSDPGQPGEQYF
TRBV4-3	TRBJ1-2	CASSQDLGGREAYGYTF
TRBV29-1	TRBJ2-5	CSVEREVPYQETQYF
TRBV5-1	TRBJ2-7	CASSSGTGATYEQYF
TRBV12-3/TRBV12-4	TRBJ2-2	CASSPDRGTAGELFF
TRBV21-1	TRBJ2-3	CASSNSKRGTDTQYF
TRBV4-1	TRBJ2-7	CASSLHGGVPGEQYF